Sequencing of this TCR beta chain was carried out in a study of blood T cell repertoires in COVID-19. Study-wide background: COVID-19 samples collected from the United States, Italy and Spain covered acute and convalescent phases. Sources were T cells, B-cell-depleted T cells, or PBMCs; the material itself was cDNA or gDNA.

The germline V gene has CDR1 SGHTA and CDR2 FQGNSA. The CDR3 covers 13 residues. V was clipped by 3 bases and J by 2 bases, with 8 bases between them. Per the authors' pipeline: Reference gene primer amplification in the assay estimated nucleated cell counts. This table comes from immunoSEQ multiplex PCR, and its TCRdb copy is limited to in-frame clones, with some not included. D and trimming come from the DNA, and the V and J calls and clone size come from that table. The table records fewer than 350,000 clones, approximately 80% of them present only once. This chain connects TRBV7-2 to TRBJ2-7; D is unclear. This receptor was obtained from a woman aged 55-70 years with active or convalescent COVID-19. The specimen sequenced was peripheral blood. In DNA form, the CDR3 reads TGTGCCAGCAGCTTTCCATCCCCCTACGAGCAGTACTTC. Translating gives CASSFPSPYEQYF.